Listed below are T cell receptor beta chains from one sample, sequenced in a study of cytomegalovirus exposure and HLA in healthy donors. The data were produced by immunoSEQ multiplex PCR, yet TCRdb's version contains in-frame clones alone and is incomplete. The sample holds under 100,000 clones, less than 80% seen once. Specimen: PBMCs. These receptors all come from a man under 40 in good health and CMV-seronegative. Each CDR3 is given with its conserved first and last residue. The D gene is left open where the match is weak. Rows may omit the clone size; those that give it use once, few, many or a size class.

cdr3_aa cdr3_nt v_call clone_size d_call j_call
CASVEGGASYNEQFF TGTGCCAGTGTAGAGGGGGGGGCCTCCTACAATGAGCAGTTCTTC TRBV11-2 few . TRBJ2-1
CASMRAEGAGYEQYF TGTGCCAGCATGCGGGCAGAGGGGGCGGGCTACGAGCAGTACTTC TRBV6-5 . TRBD1 TRBJ2-7
CSEGEGGAANEQFF TGCAGCGAGGGGGAAGGGGGGGCTGCGAATGAGCAGTTCTTC TRBV29-1 few . TRBJ2-1
CASTGGASGSYEQYF TGTGCCAGCACTGGGGGGGCTAGCGGATCCTACGAGCAGTACTTC TRBV28 once . TRBJ2-7
CASSVGASGTPYEQYF TGTGCCAGCAGCGTAGGAGCTAGCGGTACCCCCTACGAGCAGTACTTC TRBV9 . TRBD2 TRBJ2-7
CASSRAGLAGLNEQFF TGTGCCAGCAGCCGAGCGGGACTAGCGGGTCTCAATGAGCAGTTCTTC TRBV5-5 . TRBD2 TRBJ2-1
CSVMTGRETQYF TGCAGCGTGATGACAGGACGAGAGACCCAGTACTTC TRBV29-1 . . TRBJ2-5
CAWSVLGSQPQHF TGTGCCTGGAGTGTACTAGGGAGTCAGCCCCAGCATTTT TRBV30 . . TRBJ1-5
CASSLDRSYNEQFF TGTGCCAGCAGCTTAGATCGGTCCTACAATGAGCAGTTCTTC TRBV7-9 . . TRBJ2-1
CASSLGRRSSYEQYF TGTGCCAGCAGCTTAGGGCGGAGGAGCTCCTACGAGCAGTACTTC TRBV7-2 . . TRBJ2-7
CASSFGTNQPQHF TGTGCCAGCAGCTTTGGGACAAATCAGCCCCAGCATTTT TRBV7-9 . . TRBJ1-5
CASQASTYEQYF TGTGCCTCACAGGCGTCAACCTACGAGCAGTACTTC TRBV6-6 once . TRBJ2-7
CASGLAGGPKVFF TGTGCCTCCGGGCTAGCGGGAGGGCCCAAGGTGTTTTTT TRBV10-3 . TRBD2 TRBJ2-2
CASSYSIGGDYEQYF TGTGCCAGCAGTTACTCGATCGGGGGAGACTACGAGCAGTACTTC TRBV6-5 few . TRBJ2-7
CASSLPGQGFSGANVLTF TGTGCCAGCAGCTTACCTGGACAGGGGTTTAGCGGGGCCAACGTCCTGACTTTC TRBV7-9 . TRBD1 TRBJ2-6
CASTLGTTGNTIYF TGTGCCAGTACCCTTGGGACAACTGGAAACACCATATATTTT TRBV5-6 few . TRBJ1-3
CASSVPGGNQPQHF TGTGCCAGCAGTGTACCAGGGGGCAATCAGCCCCAGCATTTT TRBV2 . . TRBJ1-5
CAWSGTGYGEKLFF TGTGCCTGGAGCGGGACAGGTTACGGCGAAAAACTGTTTTTT TRBV30 few TRBD1 TRBJ1-4
CASRTGAGGTEAFF TGTGCCAGTAGAACGGGGGCAGGGGGCACTGAAGCTTTCTTT TRBV19 . TRBD1 TRBJ1-1